This TCR beta chain came from a study of T-cell memory formation after mild COVID-19. Looking at the study overall: Largely, TCR clusters stayed within a single donor.

Study outcomes and limitations: Pre-infection memory already had some responding clones, implying cross-reactive memory joined.

Concerning this clonotype: Its cognate antigen is unknown.

TCRdb processed the 5' RACE reads anew with MiXCR; each CDR3 protein has one entry. The profile covers approximately 350,000 distinct CDR3 sequences, with approximately 15% appearing a single time and around 22% taken by the ten largest. The sequencing input was PBMCs or a T cell subset sorted from them (not recorded which). This TCR was recovered from a man aged 18 to 30 who had mild COVID-19 (a few samples of this study predate the infection). Cell type and time point are not known.

The CDR3 coding sequence is TGTGCCAGCGGTGAAGCGGGGGGCAGGGAGACCCAGTACTTC. Translating gives CASGEAGGRETQYF. The genes are TRBV7-2 and TRBJ2-5, with TRBD2 matching 9 bases. Trimming cost V 8 bases and J 5 bases; bases outside gene matches: 9. The CDR3 totals 14 residues. Per germline, CDR1 SGHTA and CDR2 FQGNSA.